This TCR beta chain was identified in a study of beta chain features in type 1 diabetes. Study findings and constraints: Among all four CD4+ subsets, Type 1 diabetes patients had TCRB CDR3s that were moderately but significantly shorter. Although PCR might favor shorter templates, it would do so equally in patients and controls. The study left unresolved whether HLA type influences TCRB rearrangement.

The CDR3 sequence is 14 residues long. Germline V lookup: CDR1 SGDLS, CDR2 YYNGEE. V trimming: 0 bases; J trimming: 4 bases; junction bases outside the gene matches: 2. As regards this clone: As yet, its antigen is unknown.

It was via CD45RO/CCR7/CD25/CD127/CD95/CD27 that CD4+ naive, central memory, regulatory and stem cell-like memory cells were sorted. As every portion of the isolated RNA was reverse transcribed, the sequencing read expressed TCRB transcripts. Produced via immunoSEQ multiplex PCR; TCRdb's table is partial and in-frame only. The table lists hundreds of thousands of clones, roughly 13% of them singletons. The clonotype originates from a man between 18 and 29 years old with type 1 diabetes. Sequencing was done on a sample of naive CD4+ T cells from blood. The genes are TRBV9 and TRBJ2-7; 9 nucleotides line up with TRBD2. CDR3 amino acids: CASSVGLADYEQYF. The CDR3 DNA reads as TGTGCCAGCAGCGTAGGACTAGCGGATTACGAGCAGTACTTC.